This entry lists 2 T cell receptor beta chains sequenced from one sample in a study of early T cells in non-severe SARS-CoV-2 infection. MiXCR, run by TCRdb on the 5' RACE reads, gives a single entry per CDR3 protein. The sample shows 100,000 to 150,000 distinct CDR3 sequences, approximately 15% of them seen only once. The material sequenced was whole blood. The source is an adult who was a healthcare worker with PCR-confirmed SARS-CoV-2 infection or an uninfected control (not recorded which).

The chain links TRBV5-5 to TRBJ2-1, with D unclear. V gave up 4 bases and J gave up 3 bases, with 20 bases separating them. Germline lookup yields CDR1 SGHKS and CDR2 YYEKEE (reference sequence). This CDR3 has 17 residues. The CDR3 DNA reads as TGTGCCAGCAGCCTCCTAGGGTTACCTACGAGCTACAATGAGCAGTTCTTC. Translation gives CASSLLGLPTSYNEQFF.

This clonotype came up a few times. This rearrangement joins TRBV5-1 to TRBJ2-3; D is unresolved. There are 15 residues in the CDR3. V lost 0 bases, J lost 2 bases, and 10 bases lay in between. Germline V gene lookup returns CDR1 SGHRS and CDR2 YFSETQ. CDR3 region: CASSLGPGFTDTQYF. For the CDR3, the DNA is TGCGCCAGCAGCTTGGGTCCCGGATTCACAGATACGCAGTATTTT.